Below, one T cell receptor beta chain is given with its context. Its antigen is not known. This entry comes from a study of cytomegalovirus exposure and HLA in healthy donors. As for the study in general: In an early release, HLA-typed donors contributed approximately 82 million unique TCR sequences. Study-level results: Later analysis identified a missense DCLRE1C variant that was linked to TCR beta V- and J-gene trimming.

Primers for the PCR totalled 60 Vbeta and 13 Jbeta. TCRdb keeps only in-frame clones here, not all; method: immunoSEQ multiplex PCR. The sample consists of about 130,000 clones, approximately 80% of them appearing once. CDR3 length equals 14 residues. Germline V gives CDR1 SGHTA, CDR2 FQGNSA. Trimming left V 2 bases short and J 2 bases short, with 9 bases between. The source of this sequence is a man between 40 and 49 years old in good health and CMV-seronegative. What was sequenced was PBMCs. V usage is TRBV7-2 and J usage is TRBJ2-5; D is uncertain. The CDR3 here is CASSLNPGQETQYF. The CDR3 region has the DNA TGTGCCAGCAGCTTAAACCCAGGTCAAGAGACCCAGTACTTC.